This T cell receptor (beta chain) was identified in a study of shared clonotypes between healthy human individuals. Findings and limits, study-wide: An anticipated effect of sequencing depth on clonotype sharing among donors was recognized. The four-donor shared clonotypes exceeded non-shared clonotypes in generation probability, with non-shared ones scoring lower. Blood alone was sampled, and tissue repertoires likely differ.

The V and J ends lost 0 bases and 4 bases, in that order; junction bases with no gene match: 3. Per the germline V gene, CDR1 is ENHRY and CDR2 is SYGVKD. This CDR3 has 15 amino acids. Genomic DNA (from each subset) was split evenly across several immunoSEQ plates. Sequenced by immunoSEQ multiplex PCR; TCRdb stores in-frame clones only, minus some. This table holds roughly 2,000,000 clones, around 93% found once. Naive CD8 cells, CD45RO-negative and positively selected for CCR7, excluded terminally differentiated effector memory CD45RA+ cells. A note on this clone: What it recognizes is unknown.

Input material: naive CD8+ T cells from PBMCs. V is TRBV10-3 and J is TRBJ1-3; 7 bases align to TRBD1. This TCR derives from a man aged 18 to 35 in good health. Some clones in this sample may be carry-over from other donors' samples. CDR3 DNA sequence: TGTGCCATCAGTGAGTCGGCAGGGGGAGGAAACACCATATATTTT. Its protein is CAISESAGGGNTIYF.